A single sample gave rise to the 17 T cell receptor beta chains below, sequenced in a study of blood T cell repertoires in COVID-19. Sequencing was performed with immunoSEQ multiplex PCR; in TCRdb, only in-frame clones are kept and a portion is missing. The sample includes approximately 220,000 clones, approximately 91% of them seen just once. The sample was peripheral blood. The receptors come from a man between 35 and 55 years old with acute or convalescent COVID-19.

J is TRBJ1-3 and V is TRBV6-5, with D unclear. CDR3 size: 11 residues. Germline CDR1 reads MNHEY; CDR2 reads SVGAGI. V dropped 5 bases and J dropped 9 bases, with 8 bases sitting between them. CDR3 DNA sequence: TGTGCCAGCAGTCCGGGTGGCACCATATATTTT. Encoded protein: CASSPGGTIYF.

The CDR3: CASSPPLLQGTGEAFF. In DNA, the CDR3 is TGTGCCAGCTCACCGCCTCTCCTGCAGGGAACAGGCGAAGCTTTCTTT. The chain has TRBV18 and TRBJ1-1, with D possibly matching TRBD1 (5 bases). Trimming pared 3 bases from V and 8 bases from J, leaving 22 bases between. CDR1 and CDR2 from the germline V gene are KGHSH and LQKENI. This CDR3 spans 16 amino acids.

This chain joins TRBV27 and TRBJ2-3; 9 nucleotides align to TRBD2. The V gene end was trimmed by 3 bases and the J gene end by 3 bases; junction bases not matched to a gene: 10. This CDR3 contains 17 residues. Germline lookup yields CDR1 MNHEY and CDR2 SMNVEV (reference sequence). The CDR3: CASSLPRGSGRTDTQYF. The DNA of the CDR3 is TGTGCCAGCAGTTTGCCCCGGGGTAGCGGGAGAACAGATACGCAGTATTTT.

The rearrangement uses TRBV5-1 and TRBJ2-6, with 10 bases lining up with TRBD2. CDR3 length: 19 amino acids. CDR1 and CDR2 (germline): SGHRS, YFSETQ. J gave up 0 bases and V 1 base, and 7 bases lay outside the gene matches. CDR3 protein: CASSLSLAGAASGANVLTF. The CDR3 region has the DNA TGCGCCAGCAGCTTGTCGCTAGCGGGGGCCGCCTCTGGGGCCAACGTCCTGACTTTC.

V usage is TRBV3-1 (or the pseudogene TRBV3-2) and J usage is TRBJ2-3; 7 nucleotides align to TRBD2. The CDR3 extends over 15 amino acids. The ends lost 4 bases at V and 6 bases at J; junction bases unmatched: 10. Germline V lookup: CDR1 LGHDT, CDR2 YNNKEL (reference sequence). The CDR3 protein is CASSPSSGIGDTQYF. The CDR3 DNA sequence: TGTGCCAGCAGCCCGTCTAGCGGAATAGGGGATACGCAGTATTTT.

This clone was counted between two and nine times. The CDR3 region is CASSQDRVNNSPLHF. DNA of the CDR3: TGTGCCAGTAGTCAGGACAGGGTTAATAATTCACCCCTCCACTTT. The chain carries TRBV19 and TRBJ1-6, with TRBD1 identical over 8 bases. CDR3 length equals 15 residues. Germline CDR1 reads LNHDA; CDR2 reads SQIVND (reference sequence). V shed 5 bases, J shed 5 bases, and the junction held 5 bases outside the gene matches.

This chain joins TRBV28 and TRBJ2-5; maybe TRBD2 (7 bases). Per the germline V gene, CDR1 is MDHEN and CDR2 is SYDVKM. Trimming pared 7 bases from V and 5 bases from J, leaving 14 bases between. The CDR3 runs to 13 residues. The DNA of the CDR3 is TGTGCCAGCACCTCGGGGGGCTCGGAGACCCAGTACTTC. It yields the protein CASTSGGSETQYF.

The CDR3 region is CASHSPSDFTDTQYF. In DNA, the CDR3 is TGTGCCAGCCACTCCCCCTCGGACTTCACAGATACGCAGTATTTT. This chain connects TRBV19 to TRBJ2-3; the D gene is possibly TRBD2 (5 bases). Germline values: CDR1 LNHDA, CDR2 SQIVND (reference sequence). V gave up 9 bases and J gave up 2 bases, with 18 bases separating them. The CDR3 covers 15 residues.

J is TRBJ2-3 and V is TRBV6-5; 7 bases are a match to TRBD2. The V gene's germline CDR1 is MNHEY and CDR2 SVGAGI. The CDR3 length is 16 residues. Trimming cost V 2 bases and J 6 bases; bases outside gene matches: 11. CDR3 DNA sequence: TGTGCCAGCAGTTACGGACTAGTCCTCGGTGTGGATACGCAGTATTTT. Protein product: CASSYGLVLGVDTQYF.

The gene calls are TRBV10-3 and TRBJ2-7; 13 nucleotides match TRBD2. With V trimmed by 0 bases and J by 2 bases, 1 base remained unmatched. CDR1 and CDR2 (germline): ENHRY, SYGVKD. This CDR3 region has 16 residues. The CDR3 loop is CAISESGLAGAYEQYF. As DNA, the CDR3 is TGTGCCATCAGTGAGTCTGGACTAGCGGGGGCCTACGAGCAGTACTTC.

The chain links TRBV6-6 to TRBJ2-7, with D possibly TRBD2 on 5 matching bases. V shed 11 bases and J shed 2 bases, with 19 bases lying between them. The germline V gene encodes CDR1 MNHNY and CDR2 SVGAGI (reference sequence). The CDR3 has 14 amino acids. The DNA for the CDR3 is TGTGCCGGGTCCCCTGGCGGGTTACCCTACGAGCAGTACTTC. Translation gives CAGSPGGLPYEQYF.

This chain connects TRBV14 to TRBJ2-7; TRBD1 aligns across 9 bases. V lost 2 bases and J lost 3; bases outside the gene matches: 5. The CDR3 has 15 residues. The germline V gene has CDR1 SGHDN and CDR2 FVKESK. CDR3 sequence (DNA): TGTGCCAGCAGCCAAAAATTGGGACAGGGCTACGAGCAGTACTTC. It yields the protein CASSQKLGQGYEQYF.

V is TRBV5-1 and J is TRBJ2-5, with 8 bases aligning to TRBD2. CDR1 is SGHRS and CDR2 is YFSETQ in the germline V gene. After removal of 4 bases from V and 2 bases from J, the junction contained 7 bases not matched to a gene. CDR3 length equals 15 residues. CDR3 residues: CASSATLAGQETQYF. As DNA, the CDR3 is TGCGCCAGCAGCGCTACCTTAGCGGGGCAAGAGACCCAGTACTTC.

The chain carries TRBV3-1 (or the pseudogene TRBV3-2) and TRBJ1-6, with a weak D call TRBD1 (6 bases). CDR3 size: 19 residues. V shed 2 bases and J shed 4 bases, with 21 bases lying between them. Germline V gives CDR1 LGHDT, CDR2 YNNKEL (reference sequence). The CDR3 loop is CASSQTLQTGVRYNSPLHF. The CDR3 coding sequence is TGTGCCAGCAGCCAAACCCTCCAGACAGGCGTGAGATATAATTCACCCCTCCACTTT.

The V call is TRBV5-1, the J call TRBJ2-3; 10 positions agree with TRBD2. The trim removed 6 bases at V and 0 bases at J, leaving 10 bases unmatched. The CDR3 consists of 17 residues. The germline CDR1 and CDR2 sequences are SGHRS and YFSETQ. CDR3 DNA: TGCGCCAGCACCGCGCGTAGCGGGGGGTCCAGCACAGATACGCAGTATTTT. Its protein product is CASTARSGGSSTDTQYF.

In this sample, this clone turned up a few times. This chain uses TRBV27 with TRBJ2-2; D call uncertain. V shed 9 bases and J shed 4 bases, with 6 bases lying between them. This CDR3 region has 11 residues. Germline CDR1 MNHEY, CDR2 SMNVEV (reference sequence). Here the CDR3 reads CASRSTGELFF. The DNA of the CDR3 is TGTGCCAGTCGGTCCACCGGGGAGCTGTTTTTT.

The CDR3 sequence: CASRSRQAHYGYTF. CDR3 bases: TGTGCCAGCAGATCGCGACAGGCGCACTATGGCTACACCTTC. J is TRBJ1-2 and V is TRBV28; TRBD1 is a possible D gene (6 bases). V dropped 6 bases and J dropped 3 bases, with 14 bases sitting between them. The CDR3 is 14 amino acids. Germline CDR1 and CDR2: MDHEN and SYDVKM.